These 26 T cell receptor beta chains share one sample of origin, sequenced in a study of blood T cell repertoires in COVID-19. Profiled with immunoSEQ multiplex PCR; TCRdb holds only in-frame clones, not every one. The sample records over 130,000 clones, over 75% being singletons. Sequenced: PBMCs or T cells enriched from blood (not recorded which). These receptors all come from a man aged 45-65 years in a cohort exposed to, infected with or recovered from COVID-19 (not recorded which).

In DNA, the CDR3 is TGTGCCAGCAGCTTAGGTCTTCAGCCCCAGCATTTT. Its translation is CASSLGLQPQHF. The rearrangement uses TRBV7-9 and TRBJ1-5, with D unresolved. V was shortened by 1 base and J by 6 bases, with 4 bases between the two germline ends. CDR1 and CDR2 (germline): SEHNR, FQNEAQ (reference sequence). This CDR3 is 12 amino acids long.

V gene TRBV6-2 or TRBV6-3 combines with J gene TRBJ1-2; D unresolved. Germline V CDR1 and CDR2: MNHEY, SVGEGT. The CDR3 totals 16 residues. Deletions cut 0 bases from V and 0 bases from J, with 11 bases between. This chain's CDR3 is CASSYSREAANYGYTF. The CDR3 nucleotides are TGTGCCAGCAGTTACTCGAGAGAAGCTGCTAACTATGGCTACACCTTC.

This clone was observed a single time. The chain links TRBV10-1 to TRBJ1-1, with a tentative D call TRBD1 (5 bases). In germline, CDR1 is WNHNN, CDR2 SYGVQD (reference sequence). The CDR3 extends over 13 amino acids. Trimming took 5 bases from V and 4 from J, leaving 11 bases between them. This CDR3 reads CASSRGTSTEAFF. The CDR3 DNA is TGCGCCAGCAGTAGGGGAACGAGCACTGAAGCTTTCTTT.

This chain joins TRBV6-5 and TRBJ2-1, with a possible D match to TRBD1 (7 bases). The germline gives CDR1 MNHEY, CDR2 SVGAGI. The CDR3 contains 15 residues. Trimming stripped 7 bases from V and 7 bases from J, with 20 bases between. The CDR3 protein is CASTPRGELANEQFF. CDR3 nucleotide sequence: TGTGCCAGCACCCCCAGGGGGGAACTCGCGAATGAGCAGTTCTTC.

A single count supports this clone. This chain connects TRBV13 to TRBJ1-2; 9 nucleotides match TRBD1. With V trimmed by 4 bases and J by 1 base, 4 bases remained unmatched. The CDR3 runs to 15 residues. CDR1 and CDR2 (germline): PRHDT, FYEKMQ (reference sequence). The CDR3 DNA sequence: TGTGCCAGCAGCTCCCCGACAGGGGGTAACTATGGCTACACCTTC. Protein product: CASSSPTGGNYGYTF.

The chain employs TRBV7-8 and TRBJ1-5; TRBD1 matches at 8 bases. Losses at the gene ends were 5 bases for V and 1 base for J; bases not matched to a gene: 4. CDR1 and CDR2 from the germline V gene are SGHVS and FQNEAQ. The CDR3 has 15 residues. DNA of the CDR3: TGTGCCAGCAGCCCAGGGGGCTTCAGCAATCAGCCCCAGCATTTT. Translating it yields CASSPGGFSNQPQHF. Looking up the rest from reference TRBV7-8 and TRBJ1-5 gives the full variable domain: GAGVSQSPRYKVAKRGQDVALRCDPISGHVSLFWYQQALGQGPEFLTYFQNEAQLDKSGLPSDRFFAERPEGSVSTLKIQRTQQEDSAVYLCASSPGGFSNQPQHFGDGTRLSIL.

Here the CDR3 DNA reads TGCGCCAGCAGTCAATGCGCCAGGGGAGATACGCAGTATTTT. Its translation: CASSQCARGDTQYF. J is TRBJ2-3 and V is TRBV23-1, with D possibly TRBD1 on 6 matching bases. Being an ORF, TRBV23-1 has a function that is uncertain. The CDR3 runs to 14 residues. The V end was cut by 1 base, the J end by 5 bases, with 10 bases between.

The rearrangement links TRBV7-2 to TRBJ2-5; 7 positions match TRBD2. Looked up from germline, CDR1 is SGHTA and CDR2 is FQGNSA. With 4 bases clipped from V and 5 bases from J, the junction kept 13 bases outside the gene matches. This CDR3 is 16 amino acids long. This CDR3 reads CASSSSRTLRGETQYF. The CDR3 nucleotides are TGTGCCAGCAGCTCCTCTCGGACTCTGCGGGGGGAGACCCAGTACTTC.

The gene calls are TRBV6-5 and TRBJ2-3, with D possibly matching TRBD1 (6 bases). The CDR3 runs to 14 residues. Germline assignment: CDR1 MNHEY and CDR2 SVGAGI. Trimming took 6 bases from V and 3 from J, leaving 13 bases between them. CDR3 DNA sequence: TGTGCCAGCAGGGGGTACAGGGCGACAGATACGCAGTATTTT. Translated, it gives CASRGYRATDTQYF.

The chain couples TRBV5-1 to TRBJ2-7, with 7 positions matching TRBD1. The CDR3 is 14 amino acids. J was trimmed by 3 bases and V by 4 bases; bases with no gene match: 7. Germline CDR1 SGHRS, CDR2 YFSETQ. CDR3 DNA sequence: TGCGCCAGCAGCAGTCCGGGACAGAGCTACGAGCAGTACTTC. Encoded protein: CASSSPGQSYEQYF.

This clone has just one count. The chain joins TRBV10-3 to TRBJ2-1, with a possible D match to TRBD1 (6 bases). The CDR3 consists of 13 residues. Germline CDR1 ENHRY, CDR2 SYGVKD. Trimming left V 11 bases short and J 8 bases short, with 19 bases between. In DNA, the CDR3 is TGTGCCTACGCCCCCAACAGGGTTGATGAGCAGTTCTTC. This translates into CAYAPNRVDEQFF.

The J gene is TRBJ2-3, the V gene TRBV13, with D hard to call. The V end was cut by 4 bases, the J end by 4 bases, with 6 bases between. The CDR3 extends over 12 amino acids. Germline CDR1 and CDR2: PRHDT and FYEKMQ (reference sequence). The CDR3 DNA is TGTGCCAGCAGCTCCGTCTCAGATACGCAGTATTTT. This encodes CASSSVSDTQYF.

The chain couples TRBV28 to TRBJ1-5, with D uncertain. CDR3 length equals 16 residues. V was cut by 0 bases and J by 2 bases, with 11 bases left in between. Germline CDR1 reads MDHEN; CDR2 reads SYDVKM. The CDR3 DNA reads as TGTGCCAGCAGTTTATGGTCGGGGTTGGGCAATCAGCCCCAGCATTTT. It is translated as CASSLWSGLGNQPQHF.

The chain is built from TRBV24-1 and TRBJ1-2; D might be TRBD1 (5 bases). The germline CDR1 and CDR2 sequences are KGHDR and SFDVKD. CDR3 length: 14 residues. The ends were cut back, 1 base at V and 6 bases at J, with 11 bases in the middle. DNA of the CDR3: TGTGCCACCAGTGATTTTGGCAGGGCGGATGGCTACACCTTC. This gives the protein CATSDFGRADGYTF.

The chain is built from TRBV10-3 and TRBJ2-7; D perhaps matches TRBD1 (5 bases). The CDR3 loop spans 14 amino acids. The ends were cut back, 6 bases at V and 3 bases at J, with 15 bases in the middle. In germline, CDR1 is ENHRY, CDR2 SYGVKD. The CDR3 DNA follows: TGTGCCATCAGCACAGGATCAAATCTCTACGAGCAGTACTTC. Translated: CAISTGSNLYEQYF.

V usage is TRBV5-6 and J usage is TRBJ1-2; the D gene is possibly TRBD1 (6 bases). The CDR3 totals 13 residues. The V gene lost 2 bases and the J gene lost 8 bases, with 13 bases spanning the gap. The germline CDR1 and CDR2 sequences are SGHDT and YYEEEE. The CDR3 bases are TGTGCCAGCAGCTTTTGGCAGGGGAGAGGCTACACCTTC. Translating it yields CASSFWQGRGYTF.

This chain uses TRBV30 with TRBJ1-1, with 7 bases that match TRBD1. Trimming cost V 5 bases and J 4 bases; bases outside gene matches: 7. The germline gives CDR1 GTSNPN, CDR2 SVGIG (reference sequence). CDR3 length: 13 residues. For the CDR3, the DNA is TGTGCCTGGGAAATCGACAGGGCCACTGAAGCTTTCTTT. As protein: CAWEIDRATEAFF.

The rearrangement uses TRBV7-2 and TRBJ1-1; D gene uncertain. Germline loops: CDR1 SGHTA, CDR2 FQGNSA. The CDR3 consists of 14 residues. Trimming left V 6 bases short and J 1 base short, with 12 bases between. CDR3 in amino acids: CASSPNPRNTEAFF. The CDR3 DNA sequence: TGTGCCAGCAGTCCTAACCCCCGGAACACTGAAGCTTTCTTT.

The rearrangement joins TRBV9 to TRBJ1-2; D gene ambiguous. Per the germline V gene, CDR1 is SGDLS and CDR2 is YYNGEE. Trimming shortened V by 4 bases and J by 8 bases, and 24 bases separated the two germline ends. The CDR3 consists of 16 residues. The DNA of the CDR3 is TGTGCCAGCAGCTTCCTAGAGGGTACGGGAACGAAGGGCTACACCTTC. It specifies CASSFLEGTGTKGYTF.

A note on this clone: One end of the junction fails to match germline, which may point to a read error. This rearrangement joins TRBV6-2 or TRBV6-3 to TRBJ2-5, with a possible D match to TRBD2 (7 bases). The CDR3 contains 15 residues. Germline V gene sequence: CDR1 MNHEY, CDR2 SVGEGT. The CDR3 protein is CASSSAGGLGETQYF. The CDR3 bases are TGTGCCAGCAGTTCGGCCGGGGGGCTCGGGGAGACTCAGTACTTC.

CDR3 coding DNA: TGTGCCAGCAGTGAGACAGACTCCTACGAGCAGTACTTC. It encodes CASSETDSYEQYF. This chain uses TRBV6-1 with TRBJ2-7, with D perhaps TRBD1 (5 bases). V shed 3 bases and J shed 0 bases, with 6 bases lying between them. The CDR3 runs to 13 residues. Germline values: CDR1 MNHNS, CDR2 SASEGT.

The chain combines TRBV19 with TRBJ2-7; the D gene is possibly TRBD2 (5 bases). Looked up from germline, CDR1 is LNHDA and CDR2 is SQIVND (reference sequence). There are 14 residues in the CDR3. V was cut by 2 bases and J by 2 bases, with 10 bases left in between. The CDR3 sequence is CASSIRAGTYEQYF. CDR3 nucleotides: TGTGCCAGTAGTATACGGGCGGGTACCTACGAGCAGTACTTC.

The chain has TRBV27 and TRBJ1-2; 9 bases agree with TRBD1. The CDR3 has 13 residues. The germline V gene has CDR1 MNHEY and CDR2 SMNVEV (reference sequence). Unmatched junction bases numbered 7, after V lost 4 bases and J lost 10 bases. The CDR3 loop is CASSSWDRVDYTF. In nucleotides, the CDR3 is TGTGCCAGCAGTTCCTGGGACAGGGTTGACTACACCTTC.

This rearrangement joins TRBV6-5 to TRBJ1-2; 9 nucleotides agree with TRBD1. The V gene end was trimmed by 6 bases and the J gene end by 4 bases; junction bases not matched to a gene: 6. Germline assignment: CDR1 MNHEY and CDR2 SVGAGI. CDR3 size: 14 residues. This chain's CDR3 is CASRPGQGSYGYTF. CDR3 coding DNA: TGTGCCAGCAGGCCGGGACAGGGTTCCTATGGCTACACCTTC.

Only one count was recorded for this clone. The chain joins TRBV28 to TRBJ2-5; no clear D gene. Looked up from germline, CDR1 is MDHEN and CDR2 is SYDVKM. Trimming shortened V by 5 bases and J by 7 bases, and 17 bases separated the two germline ends. The CDR3 loop spans 14 amino acids. Written as DNA, the CDR3 is TGTGCCAGCAGTCTTGAGGTCCCCGGCGGGACCCAGTACTTC. Its translation: CASSLEVPGGTQYF.

The V gene is TRBV6-5, the J gene TRBJ2-5; D is undetermined. V was pared by 6 bases and J by 1 base, with 12 bases between. There are 14 residues in the CDR3. Looked up from germline, CDR1 is MNHEY and CDR2 is SVGAGI. CDR3 sequence reads: CASSTGQFQETQYF. Written as DNA, the CDR3 is TGTGCCAGCAGCACGGGTCAATTCCAAGAGACCCAGTACTTC.